This T cell receptor (beta chain) was obtained from a study of blood T cell repertoires in COVID-19. The germline V gene encodes CDR1 LGHDT and CDR2 YNNKEL (reference sequence). The V and J ends lost 2 bases and 8 bases respectively, with 6 bases between them. This CDR3 is built from 11 residues. Here immunoSEQ multiplex PCR was the method, and the copy in TCRdb shows in-frame clones only, minus some. This sample carries about 200,000 clones, 65% to 90% of them seen once, and the ten largest clones take 4% to 6.5%. Material for sequencing was PBMCs or T cells enriched from blood (not recorded which). The chain joins TRBV3-1 (or the pseudogene TRBV3-2) to TRBJ1-1; no clear D gene. This sequence originates from a woman in her fifties or sixties with acute COVID-19. The DNA of the CDR3 is TGTGCCAGCAGCCAAATATCCGAAGCTTTCTTT. This gives the protein CASSQISEAFF.